The present TCR beta chain was sequenced within a study of blood T cell repertoires in COVID-19. Turning to the study itself: Whether acute or convalescent, the COVID-19 samples came from the United States, Italy and Spain. T cells, B-cell-depleted T cells, or PBMCs supplied cDNA or gDNA.

Source study methods: Amplification with reference gene primers provided the estimates of nucleated cell counts. Using immunoSEQ multiplex PCR, the repertoire was profiled, and TCRdb retains in-frame clones only, with some absent. V, J and clone size are taken as reported in that table, and D and trimming were inferred from the DNA itself. The table shows fewer than 250,000 clones, with 75% to 85% occurring only once. V lost 4 bases and J lost 6; bases outside the gene matches: 7. Germline V gene data show CDR1 as SGHNT and CDR2 as YYREEE (reference sequence). The CDR3 contains 15 residues. Sample: peripheral blood. The receptor was derived from a woman in her 70s with acute or convalescent COVID-19. This chain connects TRBV5-4 to TRBJ2-1; 10 positions match TRBD1. CDR3 protein: CASSPPGQGRNEQFF. DNA of the CDR3: TGTGCCAGCAGCCCTCCGGGACAGGGGCGCAATGAGCAGTTCTTC.